The 19 T cell receptor beta chains reported below all come from one sample, sequenced in a study of T cells after yellow fever vaccination. TCRdb redid the calling of the 5' RACE reads with MiXCR, one entry per CDR3 protein. In the table there are approximately 550,000 distinct CDR3 sequences, roughly 19% of which are singletons. This material consisted of PBMCs, taken 15 days after the yellow fever booster vaccination. The receptors shown here come from a man aged 25-40 years who received the YFV17D yellow fever vaccine.

V and J are TRBV18 and TRBJ2-7; 10 bases align to TRBD2. Germline-derived CDR1 and CDR2 are KGHSH and LQKENI. This CDR3 has 17 residues. Unmatched junction bases numbered 16, after V lost 4 bases and J lost 7 bases. The CDR3 bases are TGTGCCAGCTCACAAGCCAGGGTTTTAGCGGGAGGAGATGAGCAGTACTTC. Amino acid sequence: CASSQARVLAGGDEQYF.

The V and J genes are TRBV7-7 and TRBJ2-2; perhaps D is TRBD1 or TRBD2 (5 bases each). V lost 1 base, J lost 3 bases, and 6 bases lay in between. The CDR3 length is 14 residues. Per germline, CDR1 SSHAT and CDR2 FNYEAQ (reference sequence). The chain's CDR3 is CASSLGGYTGELFF. For the CDR3, the DNA is TGTGCCAGCAGCTTAGGGGGGTACACCGGGGAGCTGTTTTTT. Variable domain in full (rest from reference TRBV7-7 and TRBJ2-2): GAGVSQSPRYKVTKRGQDVTLRCDPISSHATLYWYQQALGQGPEFLTYFNYEAQPDKSGLPSDRFSAERPEGSISTLTIQRTEQRDSAMYRCASSLGGYTGELFFGEGSRLTVL.

The gene calls are TRBV5-4 and TRBJ2-2; perhaps TRBD1 as D (5 bases). Trimming cost V 2 bases and J 0 bases, with 8 bases left between them. Germline assignment: CDR1 SGHNT and CDR2 YYREEE (reference sequence). The CDR3 contains 15 residues. As DNA, the CDR3 is TGTGCCAGCAGCTTTGACAGCGCGAACACCGGGGAGCTGTTTTTT. Translating gives CASSFDSANTGELFF.

This clonotype was counted only a few times. The J gene is TRBJ2-7, the V gene TRBV20-1, with 7 bases aligning to TRBD2. The germline gives CDR1 DFQATT, CDR2 SNEGSKA (reference sequence). This CDR3 contains 14 residues. Losses at the gene ends were 1 base for V and 2 bases for J; bases not matched to a gene: 5. The CDR3 region is CSARGREWTYEQYF. The CDR3 DNA reads TGCAGTGCTAGAGGGCGGGAGTGGACCTACGAGCAGTACTTC.

The rearrangement links TRBV5-1 to TRBJ2-6, with no clear D. Trimming stripped 2 bases from V and 0 bases from J, with 12 bases between. This CDR3 comprises 17 residues. Germline-derived CDR1 and CDR2 are SGHRS and YFSETQ. The CDR3, as DNA: TGCGCCAGCAGCTTAAGGACGGAAAGCTCTGGGGCCAACGTCCTGACTTTC. It codes for CASSLRTESSGANVLTF.

This sequence joins TRBV20-1 and TRBJ2-1; TRBD1 might be the D (6 bases). This CDR3 has 14 residues. Trimming took 0 bases from V and 5 from J, leaving 11 bases between them. Per the germline V gene, CDR1 is DFQATT and CDR2 is SNEGSKA (reference sequence). The DNA for the CDR3 is TGCAGTGCTAGAGATCCCAGGGGCAACAATGAGCAGTTCTTC. Protein product: CSARDPRGNNEQFF.

This clonotype was detected a few times. This chain uses TRBV2 with TRBJ2-7; 7 bases line up with TRBD1. V shed 7 bases, J shed 2 bases, and the junction held 2 bases outside the gene matches. Germline V gene lookup returns CDR1 SNHLY and CDR2 FYNNEI. This CDR3 is 12 amino acids long. The CDR3 here is CASTGTAYEQYF. In DNA, the CDR3 is TGTGCCAGCACGGGGACAGCCTACGAGCAGTACTTC.

In this sample, this clonotype turned up a few times. CDR3 loop: CASSQDTGDRGLQYF. CDR3 in DNA: TGTGCCAGCAGCCAAGATACCGGGGACAGGGGGCTTCAGTACTTC. The gene calls are TRBV4-2 and TRBJ2-4; 12 nucleotides line up with TRBD1. This CDR3 comprises 15 residues. Germline trimming cut 0 bases from V and 11 bases from J; bases unmatched to any gene: 5. The germline V gene has CDR1 LGHNA and CDR2 YNFKEQ.

The J gene is TRBJ2-2, the V gene TRBV5-1; TRBD1 might be the D (5 bases). Germline loops: CDR1 SGHRS, CDR2 YFSETQ. Trimming removed 2 bases from V and 8 bases from J, with 7 bases in between. The CDR3 is 12 amino acids. CDR3 coding DNA: TGCGCCAGCAGCTTACAGGAGGGGGAGCTGTTTTTT. Protein product: CASSLQEGELFF.

In DNA, the CDR3 is TGTGCCATCAGTGAGTCTCGTGAGCAGTTCTTC. Its protein product is CAISESREQFF. The V call is TRBV10-3, the J call TRBJ2-1; D not resolved. The CDR3 has 11 amino acids. The V gene lost 0 bases and the J gene lost 9 bases, with 3 bases spanning the gap. Germline loops: CDR1 ENHRY, CDR2 SYGVKD.

The V gene is TRBV7-9, the J gene TRBJ2-7; 8 positions agree with TRBD2. V lost 4 bases and J lost 9; bases outside the gene matches: 17. The CDR3 loop spans 16 amino acids. Germline CDR1 and CDR2: SEHNR and FQNEAQ (reference sequence). CDR3 in amino acids: CASSYGGDLPGGGQYF. Here the CDR3 DNA reads TGTGCCAGCAGCTACGGGGGGGACCTCCCCGGGGGCGGGCAGTACTTC.

This clonotype has a handful of counts. V gene TRBV20-1 combines with J gene TRBJ2-7, with 8 nucleotides matching TRBD2. The V gene's germline CDR1 is DFQATT and CDR2 SNEGSKA (reference sequence). The CDR3 consists of 16 residues. The junction had 15 bases not matched to a gene; V was cut back by 4 bases and J by 4 bases. CDR3 sequence reads: CSAIGFGSGSQYEQYF. The CDR3 bases are TGCAGTGCTATAGGGTTCGGGAGCGGGAGTCAGTACGAGCAGTACTTC.

This clonotype was observed at least ten times. V gene TRBV5-1 combines with J gene TRBJ1-1; no clear D gene. The V end was cut by 0 bases, the J end by 5 bases, with 11 bases between. The CDR3 runs to 14 residues. CDR1 is SGHRS, CDR2 YFSETQ, per germline. CDR3 region: CASSLEAGFTEAFF. CDR3 coding DNA: TGCGCCAGCAGCTTGGAAGCGGGGTTTACTGAAGCTTTCTTT.

The gene calls are TRBV7-2 and TRBJ2-7; D possibly matches TRBD1 or TRBD2 (6 bases each). V was trimmed by 2 bases and J by 4 bases, leaving 12 bases between them. This CDR3 comprises 14 residues. Germline V gene sequence: CDR1 SGHTA, CDR2 FQGNSA. CDR3 DNA sequence: TGTGCCAGCAGCTTATCAAGGGGGAGGTACGAGCAGTACTTC. It encodes CASSLSRGRYEQYF.

This clonotype came up many times. This sequence joins TRBV29-1 and TRBJ2-1; D gene unclear. The germline V and J ends were trimmed by 2 bases and 7 bases, with 9 bases remaining between them. Germline V lookup: CDR1 SQVTM, CDR2 ANQGSEA. The CDR3 runs 12 residues. Here the CDR3 reads CSVENFSNEQFF. The DNA of the CDR3 is TGCAGCGTTGAAAACTTTTCAAATGAGCAGTTCTTC.

This chain uses TRBV12-3 or TRBV12-4 with TRBJ2-1; D is uncertain. This CDR3 region has 15 residues. Trimming pared 2 bases from V and 3 bases from J, leaving 11 bases between. The CDR3 is CASSLIGRGYNEQFF. CDR3 coding DNA: TGTGCCAGCAGTTTAATTGGGCGAGGCTACAATGAGCAGTTCTTC.

The rearrangement links TRBV29-1 to TRBJ2-1; D is ambiguous. V lost 2 bases and J 8 bases, leaving 19 bases between the germline ends. CDR3 length equals 15 residues. Germline CDR1 reads SQVTM; CDR2 reads ANQGSEA. In nucleotides, the CDR3 is TGCAGCGTTGAATCGGTGGCGGCTGTTTTAGATGAGCAGTTCTTC. Amino acid sequence: CSVESVAAVLDEQFF.

In this sample, this clonotype turned up a few times. The V and J genes are TRBV20-1 and TRBJ2-1, with TRBD2 matching over 14 bases. The V segment lost 0 bases and the J segment 7 bases; nucleotides outside the gene matches: 8. From germline, CDR1 is DFQATT and CDR2 SNEGSKA (reference sequence). The CDR3 consists of 17 residues. The CDR3 sequence: CSARESTGTSGRNEQFF. Written as DNA, the CDR3 is TGCAGTGCTAGAGAGTCCACCGGGACTAGCGGGAGAAATGAGCAGTTCTTC.

The CDR3 protein is CASSEILSGSQTQYF. The CDR3 DNA sequence: TGTGCCAGCAGTGAAATCTTGAGCGGGAGTCAGACCCAGTACTTC. The chain has TRBV6-1 and TRBJ2-5, with TRBD2 identical over 8 bases. The V segment lost 2 bases and the J segment 6 bases; nucleotides outside the gene matches: 8. CDR3 size: 15 residues. Germline V gene lookup returns CDR1 MNHNS and CDR2 SASEGT.